What follows are 29 T cell receptor beta chains derived from one specimen sequenced in a study of shared clonotypes between healthy human individuals. Assay: immunoSEQ multiplex PCR; the TCRdb copy retains only in-frame clones and omits some. This sample has about 2 million clones, with 95% found just once. The sample was naive CD4+ T cells sorted from blood. Noted subset: CD45RA+ positively selected. Every receptor here comes from a man younger than 30 in good health.

This CDR3 is CASRDPGSNQPQHF. The CDR3 bases are TGTGCCAGTAGAGACCCAGGGAGCAATCAGCCCCAGCATTTT. The V call is TRBV19, the J call TRBJ1-5; a possible D gene is TRBD1 (5 bases). Trimming removed 6 bases at V and 1 base at J, with 10 bases between. From germline, CDR1 is LNHDA and CDR2 SQIVND (reference sequence). The CDR3 extends over 14 amino acids.

The chain recombines TRBV19 with TRBJ2-7; D is possibly TRBD1 (7 bases). With 7 bases removed from V and 0 bases from J, the gap between germline ends came to 19 bases. From germline, CDR1 is LNHDA and CDR2 SQIVND (reference sequence). The CDR3 has 16 residues. The CDR3 here is CASIDRAGGSSYEQYF. CDR3 nucleotide sequence: TGTGCCAGTATCGACAGGGCCGGAGGGAGCTCCTACGAGCAGTACTTC.

The J gene is TRBJ1-5, the V gene TRBV10-3, with 8 bases aligning to TRBD1. The V segment lost 4 bases and the J segment 6 bases; nucleotides outside the gene matches: 8. The CDR3 totals 15 residues. Germline V gene data show CDR1 as ENHRY and CDR2 as SYGVKD. The CDR3 bases are TGTGCCATCAGTGCAGGCCAGGGGGCGAGTCAGCCCCAGCATTTT. Protein: CAISAGQGASQPQHF.

The chain uses TRBV27 and TRBJ1-2, with D uncertain. The length of the CDR3 is 13 residues. V was cut by 3 bases and J by 2 bases, with 7 bases left in between. Germline V gene sequence: CDR1 MNHEY, CDR2 SMNVEV (reference sequence). The CDR3, as DNA: TGTGCCAGCAGTTTCGGCGAAAACTATGGCTACACCTTC. It codes for CASSFGENYGYTF.

The gene calls are TRBV7-2 and TRBJ2-1, with 9 bases matching TRBD1. Trimming removed 1 base from V and 5 bases from J; junction bases left unmatched: 3. Germline V gives CDR1 SGHTA, CDR2 FQGNSA. The CDR3 totals 15 residues. DNA for the CDR3: TGTGCCAGCAGCTTAGGGGACAGGGAAAACAATGAGCAGTTCTTC. This encodes CASSLGDRENNEQFF.

This rearrangement joins TRBV11-2 to TRBJ2-7; D may be TRBD2 (6 bases). Trimming stripped 0 bases from V and 3 bases from J, with 12 bases between. CDR1 is SGHAT and CDR2 is FQNNGV in the germline V gene. This CDR3 is 15 amino acids long. The CDR3 region is CASSLDRLGYYEQYF. The CDR3 nucleotides read TGTGCCAGCAGCTTAGACCGACTAGGGTACTACGAGCAGTACTTC.

The chain carries TRBV9 and TRBJ1-6; D gene ambiguous. CDR3 size: 14 residues. Trimming removed 4 bases from V and 10 bases from J, with 15 bases in between. In germline, CDR1 is SGDLS, CDR2 YYNGEE. This chain's CDR3 is CASSLGATGSPLHF. CDR3 nucleotide sequence: TGTGCCAGCAGCCTAGGCGCTACTGGGTCACCCCTCCACTTT.

This chain joins TRBV6-6 and TRBJ2-7; the D gene is possibly TRBD2 (7 bases). Germline-derived CDR1 and CDR2 are MNHNY and SVGAGI (reference sequence). The germline V and J ends were trimmed by 7 bases and 1 base, with 17 bases remaining between them. CDR3 length equals 15 residues. CDR3 coding DNA: TGTGCCAGCACCAGGGGAGGGACCGATTCCTACGAGCAGTACTTC. As protein: CASTRGGTDSYEQYF.

This clone was recorded at least ten times. This chain uses TRBV30 with TRBJ2-6; possible D gene TRBD1, 5 bases. Trimming shortened V by 8 bases and J by 1 base, and 24 bases separated the two germline ends. Germline values: CDR1 GTSNPN, CDR2 SVGIG (reference sequence). The CDR3 loop spans 18 amino acids. In nucleotides, the CDR3 is TGTGCCGAACAAAAGACAGCCTCTGCATTATCTGGGGCCAACGTCCTGACTTTC. Translated, it gives CAEQKTASALSGANVLTF.

With respect to this clone: The same CDR3 also results from other DNA sequences found in this sample. The chain links TRBV7-2 to TRBJ1-3; D ambiguous. Trimming removed 6 bases at V and 2 bases at J, with 5 bases between. In germline, CDR1 is SGHTA, CDR2 FQGNSA. This CDR3 is built from 12 residues. Here the CDR3 reads CASSSPGNTIYF. As DNA, the CDR3 is TGTGCCAGCAGTTCTCCTGGAAACACCATATATTTT.

V and J are TRBV9 and TRBJ2-3, with a weak D call TRBD2 (6 bases). The CDR3 totals 15 residues. V was trimmed by 4 bases and J by 0 bases, leaving 12 bases between them. Germline CDR1 and CDR2: SGDLS and YYNGEE. Written as DNA, the CDR3 is TGTGCCAGCAGCCCAGCGGGTCTTAGCACAGATACGCAGTATTTT. It specifies CASSPAGLSTDTQYF. The full variable domain, completed using reference TRBV9 and TRBJ2-3, is DSGVTQTPKHLITATGQRVTLRCSPRSGDLSVYWYQQSLDQGLQFLIQYYNGEERAKGNILERFSAQQFPDLHSELNLSSLELGDSALYFCASSPAGLSTDTQYFGPGTRLTVL.

This chain links TRBV11-2 with TRBJ1-1; D may be TRBD1 (5 bases). The ends were cut back, 0 bases at V and 3 bases at J, with 14 bases in the middle. There are 16 residues in the CDR3. Germline CDR1 and CDR2: SGHAT and FQNNGV. The CDR3 region is CASSLDAPGLDTEAFF. As DNA, the CDR3 is TGTGCCAGCAGCTTAGACGCCCCAGGGCTAGACACTGAAGCTTTCTTT.

The rearrangement links TRBV7-2 to TRBJ1-4, with D possibly being TRBD1 (5 bases). This CDR3 spans 14 amino acids. Germline V gene lookup returns CDR1 SGHTA and CDR2 FQGNSA. V lost 5 bases, J lost 7 bases, and 14 bases lay in between. The CDR3, as DNA: TGTGCCAGCAGCCAACAGGACCTGGGTGAAAAACTGTTTTTT. It is translated as CASSQQDLGEKLFF.

The chain is built from TRBV11-2 and TRBJ1-2, with 7 nucleotides matching TRBD1. Germline V lookup: CDR1 SGHAT, CDR2 FQNNGV. This CDR3 has 13 amino acids. Unmatched junction bases numbered 8, after V lost 7 bases and J lost 6 bases. CDR3 residues: CASNSRGNDGYTF. In DNA, the CDR3 is TGTGCCAGCAATTCCAGGGGGAACGATGGCTACACCTTC.

The chain joins TRBV7-9 to TRBJ1-2, with a weak D call TRBD1 (5 bases). Trimming cost V 3 bases and J 6 bases, with 11 bases left between them. Germline CDR1 SEHNR, CDR2 FQNEAQ (reference sequence). The CDR3 spans 13 residues. CDR3 DNA sequence: TGTGCCAGCAGCTTGGACCAGGGCCATGGCTACACCTTC. It translates to CASSLDQGHGYTF.

The chain combines TRBV5-1 with TRBJ2-1, with D unclear. Trimming cost V 4 bases and J 6 bases, with 17 bases left between them. The CDR3 spans 15 residues. The germline gives CDR1 SGHRS, CDR2 YFSETQ. For the CDR3, the DNA is TGCGCCAGCAGCCCCGGCTACAGCTGGGGCAATGAGCAGTTCTTC. Translating gives CASSPGYSWGNEQFF.

The V call is TRBV5-4, the J call TRBJ2-2, with D perhaps being TRBD1 or TRBD2 (7 bases each). The CDR3 is 14 amino acids. Germline V gene lookup returns CDR1 SGHNT and CDR2 YYREEE (reference sequence). V was trimmed by 5 bases and J by 4 bases, leaving 12 bases between them. The CDR3 bases are TGTGCCAGCAGAGCGGGACAGCCCACCGGGGAGCTGTTTTTT. This encodes CASRAGQPTGELFF.

This chain connects TRBV2 to TRBJ1-3; maybe TRBD1 (5 bases). The CDR3 contains 15 residues. Trimming stripped 8 bases from V and 7 bases from J, with 21 bases between. Germline V gene data show CDR1 as SNHLY and CDR2 as FYNNEI. CDR3 sequence: CASHGGGSGSNTIYF. In nucleotides, the CDR3 is TGTGCCAGCCATGGGGGGGGATCCGGGTCGAACACCATATATTTT.

The J gene is TRBJ2-7, the V gene TRBV10-3; no clear D gene. The length of the CDR3 is 12 residues. V dropped 5 bases and J dropped 5 bases, with 10 bases sitting between them. CDR1 and CDR2 (germline): ENHRY, SYGVKD. The CDR3, as DNA: TGTGCCATCAGTACGGAGAGGAACGAGCAGTACTTC. Its translation is CAISTERNEQYF.

The chain links TRBV5-1 to TRBJ1-6; D unresolved. Germline values: CDR1 SGHRS, CDR2 YFSETQ. This CDR3 is 13 amino acids long. V was cut by 4 bases and J by 8 bases, with 10 bases left in between. In DNA form, the CDR3 reads TGCGCCAGCAGCCGACTTACAGATTCACCCCTCCACTTT. Translation gives CASSRLTDSPLHF.

The V gene is TRBV18, the J gene TRBJ1-3; no clear D gene. This CDR3 contains 14 residues. With 1 base removed from V and 4 bases from J, the gap between germline ends came to 8 bases. Germline-derived CDR1 and CDR2 are KGHSH and LQKENI. CDR3 DNA: TGTGCCAGCTCACCACTAAGGGAAGGAAACACCATATATTTT. Its protein product is CASSPLREGNTIYF.

The CDR3 DNA reads as TGTGCCAGCGAAAGGACCTTCACGGAGGCCTTCGTCAATCAGCCCCAGCATTTT. This gives the protein CASERTFTEAFVNQPQHF. The genes are TRBV13 and TRBJ1-5; D is unclear. This CDR3 is 18 amino acids long. V was trimmed by 8 bases and J by 3 bases, leaving 26 bases between them. Germline-derived CDR1 and CDR2 are PRHDT and FYEKMQ (reference sequence).

Points on this clone: A clone one base away is much larger, so this may be a read error. Other DNA sequences from this sample encode an identical CDR3 as well. The chain joins TRBV11-3 to TRBJ2-7; D unclear. This CDR3 spans 11 amino acids. The germline gives CDR1 SGHNT, CDR2 YENEEA. V shed 6 bases and J shed 3 bases, with 6 bases lying between them. The CDR3, as DNA: TGTGCCAGCAGTTCGAGCTACGAGCAGTACTTC. As protein: CASSSSYEQYF.

The chain has TRBV5-1 and TRBJ1-1; 11 bases are shared with TRBD1. This CDR3 has 14 amino acids. V shed 4 bases, J shed 3 bases, and the junction held 2 bases outside the gene matches. CDR1 SGHRS and CDR2 YFSETQ come from the germline V gene. The DNA of the CDR3 is TGCGCCAGCAGCACGGGACAGGGGGACACTGAAGCTTTCTTT. Its protein product is CASSTGQGDTEAFF.

This chain uses TRBV18 with TRBJ2-1, with 9 bases matching TRBD2. This CDR3 region has 17 residues. Germline V lookup: CDR1 KGHSH, CDR2 LQKENI. J gave up 6 bases and V 5 bases, and 14 bases lay outside the gene matches. The CDR3 DNA is TGTGCCAGCTCATTCAGTAGCGGGAGTGGGGCCTCCAATGAGCAGTTCTTC. This sequence encodes CASSFSSGSGASNEQFF.

This sequence joins TRBV27 and TRBJ1-6; D is perhaps TRBD1 (6 bases). Germline V lookup: CDR1 MNHEY, CDR2 SMNVEV (reference sequence). Trimming removed 7 bases at V and 2 bases at J, with 15 bases between. The CDR3 covers 16 residues. Written as DNA, the CDR3 is TGTGCCAGCACTCAGGGGACGGGTACCTATAATTCACCCCTCCACTTT. Amino acid sequence: CASTQGTGTYNSPLHF.

The chain couples TRBV5-4 to TRBJ1-3; TRBD1 is a possible D gene (5 bases). The CDR3 has 15 amino acids. The germline CDR1 and CDR2 sequences are SGHNT and YYREEE (reference sequence). V was clipped by 2 bases and J by 2 bases, with 11 bases between them. The CDR3 bases are TGTGCCAGCAGCTTAGCAGGGAGTCCTGGAAACACCATATATTTT. Its protein is CASSLAGSPGNTIYF.

In the case of this clone: This sample includes further DNA sequences coding for the same CDR3. V and J are TRBV6-5 and TRBJ1-2; D is ambiguous. V dropped 1 base and J dropped 2 bases, with 5 bases sitting between them. Germline V lookup: CDR1 MNHEY, CDR2 SVGAGI. There are 13 residues in the CDR3. The CDR3 spells CASSYLANYGYTF. As DNA, the CDR3 is TGTGCCAGCAGTTACTTGGCGAACTATGGCTACACCTTC.

This clone was counted once. The same CDR3 also results from other DNA sequences found in this sample. The chain carries TRBV29-1 and TRBJ1-3; a possible D gene is TRBD1 (5 bases). Trimming removed 3 bases at V and 1 base at J, with 7 bases between. The CDR3 has 13 amino acids. Germline V gene sequence: CDR1 SQVTM, CDR2 ANQGSEA. The CDR3 spells CSVDGGSGNTIYF. The CDR3 coding sequence is TGCAGCGTTGACGGGGGTTCTGGAAACACCATATATTTT.